One and the same sample provided the 23 T cell receptor beta chains below, sequenced in a study of cytotoxic CD8 clonotypes in ibrutinib-treated CLL. Method: immunoSEQ multiplex PCR; TCRdb's copy keeps in-frame clones and lacks some. This table holds 70,000 to 85,000 clones, 65% to 85% found once. The material sequenced was PBMCs, taken at disease progression, from a patient treated with ibrutinib. The source of these receptors is a human donor with chronic lymphocytic leukemia.

This clone was observed a handful of times. This chain uses TRBV28 with TRBJ2-2; 8 nucleotides match TRBD2. V lost 6 bases, J lost 6 bases, and 12 bases stayed unmatched. CDR3 size: 16 residues. The V gene's germline CDR1 is MDHEN and CDR2 SYDVKM. CDR3 amino acids: CASSLSGGPYSGELFF. The CDR3 bases are TGTGCCAGCAGCCTCTCGGGGGGGCCTTACTCCGGGGAGCTGTTTTTT.

V is TRBV6-6 and J is TRBJ2-2; D call uncertain. CDR3 size: 15 residues. With 6 bases removed from V and 3 bases from J, the gap between germline ends came to 14 bases. Germline assignment: CDR1 MNHNY and CDR2 SVGAGI (reference sequence). The CDR3 DNA reads TGTGCCAGCAGAGCTCCCGGCCCACACACCGGGGAGCTGTTTTTT. It codes for CASRAPGPHTGELFF.

The chain employs TRBV2 and TRBJ1-1, with D perhaps matching TRBD1 (5 bases). CDR1 is SNHLY, CDR2 FYNNEI, per germline. The ends were cut back, 6 bases at V and 1 base at J, with 9 bases in the middle. The CDR3 has 13 residues. This CDR3 is CASRYGGNTEAFF. The CDR3 nucleotides are TGTGCCAGCAGATACGGGGGGAACACTGAAGCTTTCTTT.

The chain combines TRBV7-9 with TRBJ2-5; D gene unclear. CDR3 length: 15 amino acids. The germline V gene has CDR1 SEHNR and CDR2 FQNEAQ (reference sequence). Trimming shortened V by 1 base and J by 4 bases, and 13 bases separated the two germline ends. The CDR3 region is CASSLGSLLLETQYF. In DNA form, the CDR3 reads TGTGCCAGCAGCTTAGGATCTCTCCTATTAGAGACCCAGTACTTC.

The V gene is TRBV19, the J gene TRBJ1-2, with 9 bases fitting TRBD1. This CDR3 has 15 residues. The germline V gene encodes CDR1 LNHDA and CDR2 SQIVND (reference sequence). V lost 4 bases and J lost 4; bases outside the gene matches: 7. This CDR3 is CASSTTDRGGYGYTF. The CDR3 DNA follows: TGTGCCAGTAGTACGACGGACAGGGGAGGCTATGGCTACACCTTC.

The chain combines TRBV4-1 with TRBJ2-1; 10 bases align to TRBD2. The CDR3 spans 15 residues. Germline V gives CDR1 MGHRA, CDR2 YSYEKL. V dropped 4 bases and J dropped 7; count of bases not matched to a gene: 7. In DNA, the CDR3 is TGCGCCAGCAGCCTTTGGTCTAGCGGGAGAAATGAGCAGTTCTTC. Translated, it gives CASSLWSSGRNEQFF.

The rearrangement links TRBV2 to TRBJ1-5, with a tentative D call TRBD1 (5 bases). Germline V gives CDR1 SNHLY, CDR2 FYNNEI. V was trimmed by 7 bases and J by 0 bases, leaving 10 bases between them. CDR3 length: 14 residues. CDR3 region: CASTGGNSNQPQHF. The CDR3 DNA sequence: TGTGCCAGCACTGGGGGAAATAGCAATCAGCCCCAGCATTTT.

This rearrangement joins TRBV6-5 to TRBJ2-3, with 8 bases lining up with TRBD1. Germline lookup yields CDR1 MNHEY and CDR2 SVGAGI. V lost 6 bases, J lost 5 bases, and 7 bases stayed unmatched. There are 14 residues in the CDR3. CDR3 sequence reads: CASRETGARDTQYF. As DNA, the CDR3 is TGTGCCAGCAGAGAGACAGGGGCTCGAGATACGCAGTATTTT.

This clone appeared a few times. The V and J genes are TRBV6-1 and TRBJ1-5, with unresolved D. The CDR3 spans 13 residues. The germline gives CDR1 MNHNS, CDR2 SASEGT. Deletions cut 7 bases from V and 0 bases from J, with 7 bases between. DNA for the CDR3: TGTGCCAGCATCACAGATAGCAATCAGCCCCAGCATTTT. This translates into CASITDSNQPQHF.

V and J are TRBV29-1 and TRBJ1-3; possible D gene TRBD1, 6 bases. This CDR3 region has 13 residues. V was clipped by 4 bases and J by 1 base, with 8 bases between them. CDR1 is SQVTM, CDR2 ANQGSEA, per germline. CDR3 sequence (DNA): TGCAGCGTTGGGACAGAATCTGGAAACACCATATATTTT. This encodes CSVGTESGNTIYF.

The CDR3 sequence: CASSRDTEAFF. In nucleotides, the CDR3 is TGTGCCAGCAGCAGGGACACTGAAGCTTTCTTT. V usage is TRBV11-2 and J usage is TRBJ1-1, with D uncertain. V was shortened by 5 bases and J by 3 bases, with 4 bases between the two germline ends. Germline values: CDR1 SGHAT, CDR2 FQNNGV. CDR3 length: 11 residues. Supplemented by reference TRBV11-2 and TRBJ1-1, the full variable domain reads EAGVAQSPRYKIIEKRQSVAFWCNPISGHATLYWYQQILGQGPKLLIQFQNNGVVDDSQLPKDRFSAERLKGVDSTLKIQPAKLEDSAVYLCASSRDTEAFFGQGTRLTVV.

The table lists this clone with a few counts. The CDR3 bases are TGTGCCAGCAGCTTAGTTCAGCTAGCGGACGGCGAGCAGTACTTC. This encodes CASSLVQLADGEQYF. The gene calls are TRBV7-9 and TRBJ2-7, with 7 bases fitting TRBD2. Per germline, CDR1 SEHNR and CDR2 FQNEAQ (reference sequence). V shed 1 base and J 6 bases; nucleotides not matched to a gene: 9. The CDR3 is made up of 15 amino acids. Full variable domain (missing parts from reference TRBV7-9 and TRBJ2-7): DTGVSQNPRHKITKRGQNVTFRCDPISEHNRLYWYRQTLGQGPEFLTYFQNEAQLEKSRLLSDRFSAERPKGSFSTLEIQRTEQGDSAMYLCASSLVQLADGEQYFGPGTRLTVT.

The V call is TRBV29-1, the J call TRBJ1-2; D possibly corresponds to TRBD1 (5 bases). The germline gives CDR1 SQVTM, CDR2 ANQGSEA. Between the trimmed V and J ends, which lost 1 base and 4 bases, there was a span of 7 bases. The CDR3 has 12 residues. DNA of the CDR3: TGCAGCGTTGAAGCTGGGGGCTATGGCTACACCTTC. This codes for CSVEAGGYGYTF. Combining the CDR3 with reference TRBV29-1 and TRBJ1-2 gives the whole variable domain SAVISQKPSRDICQRGTSLTIQCQVDSQVTMMFWYRQQPGQSLTLIATANQGSEATYESGFVIDKFPISRPNLTFSTLTVSNMSPEDSSIYLCSVEAGGYGYTFGSGTRLTVV.

The chain recombines TRBV9 with TRBJ1-5; 9 bases are shared with TRBD1. V lost 0 bases and J lost 4; bases outside the gene matches: 2. Germline V gene data show CDR1 as SGDLS and CDR2 as YYNGEE. The CDR3 has 15 residues. This chain's CDR3 is CASSVGTGENQPQHF. Written as DNA, the CDR3 is TGTGCCAGCAGCGTAGGGACAGGGGAAAATCAGCCCCAGCATTTT.

The chain uses TRBV19 and TRBJ2-6; 8 nucleotides line up with TRBD1. The CDR3 covers 16 residues. V lost 3 bases to trimming and J lost 5 bases; unmatched junction nucleotides: 6. Germline loops: CDR1 LNHDA, CDR2 SQIVND (reference sequence). The CDR3 DNA reads as TGTGCCAGTAGTATGGACAGGGAGGTGTGGGCCAACGTCCTGACTTTC. Its translation: CASSMDREVWANVLTF.

The rearrangement links TRBV7-8 to TRBJ1-1, with unresolved D. CDR1 and CDR2 from the germline V gene are SGHVS and FQNEAQ. The CDR3 spans 12 residues. V was trimmed by 1 base and J by 7 bases, leaving 7 bases between them. The CDR3: CASSLDRVEAFF. The CDR3 DNA reads as TGTGCCAGCAGCTTAGATAGGGTTGAAGCTTTCTTT.

The V and J genes are TRBV9 and TRBJ2-7; no definite D call. V shed 0 bases and J shed 2 bases, with 9 bases lying between them. CDR1 SGDLS and CDR2 YYNGEE come from the germline V gene. The CDR3 has 14 residues. The CDR3 spells CASSVAPGTYEQYF. CDR3 coding DNA: TGTGCCAGCAGCGTAGCTCCGGGTACCTACGAGCAGTACTTC.

The J gene is TRBJ2-5, the V gene TRBV5-1; 11 positions agree with TRBD2. CDR3 length equals 17 residues. Germline lookup yields CDR1 SGHRS and CDR2 YFSETQ. The ends lost 6 bases at V and 1 base at J; junction bases unmatched: 11. The CDR3 sequence is CASTPYASGRPQETQYF. CDR3 nucleotides: TGCGCCAGCACCCCCTACGCTAGCGGGAGGCCCCAAGAGACCCAGTACTTC.

The V and J genes are TRBV4-1 and TRBJ2-6; D remains unclear. CDR1 MGHRA and CDR2 YSYEKL come from the germline V gene. Trimming left V 0 bases short and J 2 bases short, with 5 bases between. The CDR3 spans 15 residues. CDR3 loop: CASSQDLAGANVLTF. The DNA for the CDR3 is TGCGCCAGCAGCCAAGATCTAGCTGGGGCCAACGTCCTGACTTTC.

The V gene is TRBV7-6, the J gene TRBJ1-1, with D possibly TRBD1 on 6 matching bases. Germline loops: CDR1 SGHVS, CDR2 FNYEAQ. The germline V and J ends were trimmed by 5 bases and 1 base, with 14 bases remaining between them. This CDR3 is 15 amino acids long. The CDR3 loop is CASSPAGAPNTEAFF. The CDR3 DNA follows: TGTGCCAGCAGCCCTGCGGGGGCACCGAACACTGAAGCTTTCTTT.

The gene calls are TRBV19 and TRBJ1-2; 8 bases match TRBD1. The length of the CDR3 is 17 residues. Germline loops: CDR1 LNHDA, CDR2 SQIVND (reference sequence). Losses at the gene ends were 5 bases for V and 5 bases for J; bases not matched to a gene: 16. The CDR3 DNA reads TGTGCCAGTAGTGTCCGGACAGGGAAAAAGTTCGGGTATGGCTACACCTTC. Translated: CASSVRTGKKFGYGYTF.

The chain combines TRBV7-9 with TRBJ1-6; the D is unclear. The CDR3 contains 15 residues. V gave up 1 base and J gave up 5 bases, with 9 bases separating them. Germline V CDR1 and CDR2: SEHNR, FQNEAQ (reference sequence). The CDR3 DNA sequence: TGTGCCAGCAGCTTAGGGTCGGCCCATAATTCACCCCTCCACTTT. Protein product: CASSLGSAHNSPLHF.

V and J are TRBV12-5 and TRBJ2-1, with D unclear. Trimming pared 2 bases from V and 3 bases from J, leaving 17 bases between. This CDR3 contains 17 residues. Germline V gives CDR1 LGHNT, CDR2 FRNRAP. CDR3 coding DNA: TGTGCTAGTGGTTTGTCAATAGACGCAGTAAACTACAATGAGCAGTTCTTC. Encoded protein: CASGLSIDAVNYNEQFF.